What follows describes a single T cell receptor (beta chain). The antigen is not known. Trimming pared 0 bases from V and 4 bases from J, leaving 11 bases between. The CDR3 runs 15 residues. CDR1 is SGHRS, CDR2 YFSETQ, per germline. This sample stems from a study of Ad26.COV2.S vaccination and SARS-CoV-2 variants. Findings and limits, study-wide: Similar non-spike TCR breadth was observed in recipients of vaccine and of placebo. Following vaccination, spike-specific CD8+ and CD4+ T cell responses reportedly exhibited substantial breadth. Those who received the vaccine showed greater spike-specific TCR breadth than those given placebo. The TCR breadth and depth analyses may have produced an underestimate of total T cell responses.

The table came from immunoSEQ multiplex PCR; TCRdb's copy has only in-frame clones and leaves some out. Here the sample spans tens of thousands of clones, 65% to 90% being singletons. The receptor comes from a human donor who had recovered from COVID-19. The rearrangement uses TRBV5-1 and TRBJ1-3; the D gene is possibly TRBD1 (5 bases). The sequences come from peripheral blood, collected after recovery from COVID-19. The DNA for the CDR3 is TGCGCCAGCAGCTTGGAGGGGCGGGGAGGAAACACCATATATTTT. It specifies CASSLEGRGGNTIYF.